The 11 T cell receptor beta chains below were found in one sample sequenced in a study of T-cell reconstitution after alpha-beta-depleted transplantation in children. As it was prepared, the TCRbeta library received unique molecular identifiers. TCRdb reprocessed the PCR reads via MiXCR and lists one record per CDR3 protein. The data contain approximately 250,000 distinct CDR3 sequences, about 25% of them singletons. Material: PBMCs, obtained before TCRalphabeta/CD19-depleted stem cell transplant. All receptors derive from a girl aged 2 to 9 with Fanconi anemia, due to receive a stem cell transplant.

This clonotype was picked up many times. This CDR3 is CASRRLAGTDTQYF. CDR3 coding DNA: TGTGCCAGCAGGAGACTAGCGGGGACAGATACGCAGTATTTT. The chain couples TRBV12-3 or TRBV12-4 to TRBJ2-3; 11 positions agree with TRBD2. V lost 6 bases to trimming and J lost 3 bases; unmatched junction nucleotides: 2. CDR3 length: 14 residues.

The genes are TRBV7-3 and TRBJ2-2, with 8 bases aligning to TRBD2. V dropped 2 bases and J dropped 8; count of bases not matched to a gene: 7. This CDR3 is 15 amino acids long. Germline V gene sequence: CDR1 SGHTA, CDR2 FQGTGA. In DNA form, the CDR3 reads TGTGCCAGCAGCTTAGTAGCGGGGAGTACTGGGGAGCTGTTTTTT. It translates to CASSLVAGSTGELFF.

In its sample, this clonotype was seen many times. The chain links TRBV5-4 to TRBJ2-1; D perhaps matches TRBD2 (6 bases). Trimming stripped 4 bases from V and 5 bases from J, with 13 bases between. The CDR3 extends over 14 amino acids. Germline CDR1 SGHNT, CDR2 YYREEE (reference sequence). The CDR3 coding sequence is TGTGCCAGCAGCGATAGGAGGGCCCACAATGAGCAGTTCTTC. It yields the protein CASSDRRAHNEQFF.

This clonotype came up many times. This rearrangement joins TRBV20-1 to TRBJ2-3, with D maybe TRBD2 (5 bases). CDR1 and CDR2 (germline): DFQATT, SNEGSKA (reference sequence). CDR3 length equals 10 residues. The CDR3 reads CTTRRDTQYF. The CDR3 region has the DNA TGCACGACCAGGAGGGATACGCAGTATTTT.

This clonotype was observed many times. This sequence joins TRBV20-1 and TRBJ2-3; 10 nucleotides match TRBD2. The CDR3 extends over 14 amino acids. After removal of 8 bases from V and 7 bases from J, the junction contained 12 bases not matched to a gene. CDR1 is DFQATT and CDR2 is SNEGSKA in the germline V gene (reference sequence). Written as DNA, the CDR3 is TGCAGTACTACAAGGCTAGCGGGAGCCTATACGCAGTATTTT. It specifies CSTTRLAGAYTQYF.

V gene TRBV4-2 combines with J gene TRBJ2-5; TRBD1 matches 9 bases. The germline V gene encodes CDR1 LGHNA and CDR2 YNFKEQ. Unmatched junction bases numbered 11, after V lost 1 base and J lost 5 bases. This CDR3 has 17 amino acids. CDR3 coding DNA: TGTGCCAGCAGCCAAGGAATTGCCGGGACAGGGCGCGAGACCCAGTACTTC. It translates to CASSQGIAGTGRETQYF.

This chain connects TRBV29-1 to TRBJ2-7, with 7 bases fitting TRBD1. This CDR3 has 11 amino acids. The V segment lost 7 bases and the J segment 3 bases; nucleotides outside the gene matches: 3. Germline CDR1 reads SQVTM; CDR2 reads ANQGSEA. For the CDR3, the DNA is TGCAGCGCACACAGGGGCTACGAGCAGTACTTC. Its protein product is CSAHRGYEQYF.

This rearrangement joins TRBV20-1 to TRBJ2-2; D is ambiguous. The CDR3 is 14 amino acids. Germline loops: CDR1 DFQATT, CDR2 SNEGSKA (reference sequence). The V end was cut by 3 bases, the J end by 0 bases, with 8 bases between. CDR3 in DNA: TGCAGTGCTAGGGTCCACACGAACACCGGGGAGCTGTTTTTT. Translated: CSARVHTNTGELFF.

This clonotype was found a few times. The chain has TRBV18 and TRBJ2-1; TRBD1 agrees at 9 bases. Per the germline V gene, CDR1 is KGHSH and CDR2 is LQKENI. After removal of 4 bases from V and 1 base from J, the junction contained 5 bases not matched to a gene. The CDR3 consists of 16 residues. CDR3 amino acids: CASSQPGQGSYNEQFF. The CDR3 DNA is TGTGCCAGCTCACAACCGGGACAGGGATCCTACAATGAGCAGTTCTTC.

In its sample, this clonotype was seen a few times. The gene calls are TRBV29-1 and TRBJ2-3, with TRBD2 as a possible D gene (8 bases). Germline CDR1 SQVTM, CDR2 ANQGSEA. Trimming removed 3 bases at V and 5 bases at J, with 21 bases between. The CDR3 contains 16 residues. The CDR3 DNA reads TGCAGCGTTGACAGGGGGATTAGCGGGGCTGGAGATACGCAGTATTTT. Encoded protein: CSVDRGISGAGDTQYF.

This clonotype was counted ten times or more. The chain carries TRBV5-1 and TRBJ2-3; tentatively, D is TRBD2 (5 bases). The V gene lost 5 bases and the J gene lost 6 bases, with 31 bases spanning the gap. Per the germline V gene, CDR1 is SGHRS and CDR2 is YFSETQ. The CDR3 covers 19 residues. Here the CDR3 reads CASSNRLPGVPRMGDTQYF. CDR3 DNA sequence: TGCGCCAGCAGTAACCGACTACCAGGAGTGCCACGGATGGGTGATACGCAGTATTTT.